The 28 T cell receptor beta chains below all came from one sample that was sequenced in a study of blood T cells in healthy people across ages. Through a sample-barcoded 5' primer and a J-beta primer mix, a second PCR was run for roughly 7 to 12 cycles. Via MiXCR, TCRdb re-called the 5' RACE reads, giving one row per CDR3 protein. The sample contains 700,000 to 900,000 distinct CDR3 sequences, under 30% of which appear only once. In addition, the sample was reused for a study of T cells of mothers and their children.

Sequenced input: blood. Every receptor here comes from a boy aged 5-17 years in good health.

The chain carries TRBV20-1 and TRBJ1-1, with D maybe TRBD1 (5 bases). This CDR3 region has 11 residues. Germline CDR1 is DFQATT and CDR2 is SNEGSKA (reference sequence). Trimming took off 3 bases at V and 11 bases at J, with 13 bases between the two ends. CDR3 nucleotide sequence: TGCAGTGCTAGTTTGTCGGGGGTGGCTTTCTTT. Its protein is CSASLSGVAFF.

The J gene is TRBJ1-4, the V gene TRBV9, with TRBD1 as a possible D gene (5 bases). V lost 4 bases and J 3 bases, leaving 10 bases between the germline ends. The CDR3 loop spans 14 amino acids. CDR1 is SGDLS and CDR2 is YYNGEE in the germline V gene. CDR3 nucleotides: TGTGCCAGCAGCATCGGGACTCCTAATGAAAAACTGTTTTTT. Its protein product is CASSIGTPNEKLFF.

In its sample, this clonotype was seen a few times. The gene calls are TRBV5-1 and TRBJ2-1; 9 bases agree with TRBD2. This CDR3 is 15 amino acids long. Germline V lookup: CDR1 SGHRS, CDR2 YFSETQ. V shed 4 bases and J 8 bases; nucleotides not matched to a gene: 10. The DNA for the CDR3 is TGCGCCAGCAGCCACTGGGCTAGCGGGGTCCATGAGCAGTTCTTC. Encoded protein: CASSHWASGVHEQFF.

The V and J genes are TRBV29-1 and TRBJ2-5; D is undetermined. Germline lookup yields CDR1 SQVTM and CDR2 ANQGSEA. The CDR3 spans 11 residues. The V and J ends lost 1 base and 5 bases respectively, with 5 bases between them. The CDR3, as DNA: TGCAGCGTTGAAGCGTGGGAGACCCAGTACTTC. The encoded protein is CSVEAWETQYF.

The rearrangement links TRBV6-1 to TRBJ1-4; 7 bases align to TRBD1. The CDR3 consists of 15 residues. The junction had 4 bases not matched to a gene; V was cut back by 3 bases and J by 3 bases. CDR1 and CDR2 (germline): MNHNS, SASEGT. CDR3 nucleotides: TGTGCCAGCAGTGAGGTGACAGGGCCTAATGAAAAACTGTTTTTT. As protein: CASSEVTGPNEKLFF.

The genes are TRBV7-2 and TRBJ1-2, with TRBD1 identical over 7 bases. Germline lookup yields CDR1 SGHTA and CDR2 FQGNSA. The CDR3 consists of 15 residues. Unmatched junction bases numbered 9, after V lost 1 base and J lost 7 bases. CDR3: CASSLGASRGFGYTF. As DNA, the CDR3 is TGTGCCAGCAGCTTAGGGGCCAGCAGGGGGTTTGGCTACACCTTC.

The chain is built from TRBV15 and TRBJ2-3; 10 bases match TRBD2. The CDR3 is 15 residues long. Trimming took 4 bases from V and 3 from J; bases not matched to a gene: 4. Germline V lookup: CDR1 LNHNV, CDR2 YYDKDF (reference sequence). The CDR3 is CATSTWTSGTDTQYF. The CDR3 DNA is TGTGCCACCAGCACCTGGACTAGCGGTACAGATACGCAGTATTTT.

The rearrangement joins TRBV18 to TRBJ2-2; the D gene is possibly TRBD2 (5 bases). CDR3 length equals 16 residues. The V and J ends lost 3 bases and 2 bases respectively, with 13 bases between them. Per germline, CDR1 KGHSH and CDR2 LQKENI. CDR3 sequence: CASSPLSGYNTGELFF. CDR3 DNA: TGTGCCAGCTCACCTCTTTCGGGGTACAACACCGGGGAGCTGTTTTTT.

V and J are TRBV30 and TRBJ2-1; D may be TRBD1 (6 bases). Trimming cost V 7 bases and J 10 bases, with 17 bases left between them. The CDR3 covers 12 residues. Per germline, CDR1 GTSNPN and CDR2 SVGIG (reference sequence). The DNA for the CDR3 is TGTGCCTCAGGGGCCCTCGGAGGCGAGCAGTTCTTC. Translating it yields CASGALGGEQFF. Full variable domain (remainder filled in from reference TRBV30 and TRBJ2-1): SQTIHQWPATLVQPVGSPLSLECTVEGTSNPNLYWYRQAAGRGLQLLFYSVGIGQISSEVPQNLSASRPQDRQFILSSKKLLLSDSGFYLCASGALGGEQFFGPGTRLTVL.

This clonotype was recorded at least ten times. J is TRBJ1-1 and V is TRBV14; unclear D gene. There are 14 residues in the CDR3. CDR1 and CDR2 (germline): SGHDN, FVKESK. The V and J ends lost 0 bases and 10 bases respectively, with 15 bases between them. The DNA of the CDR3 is TGTGCCAGCAGCCAAGAAGTCAGCGACCTTGGAGCTTTCTTT. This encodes CASSQEVSDLGAFF.

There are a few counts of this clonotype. CDR3 bases: TGCAGCGTCGAGGTAGCAACTAATGAAAAACTGTTTTTT. This translates into CSVEVATNEKLFF. The chain links TRBV29-1 to TRBJ1-4, with unresolved D. V gave up 6 bases and J gave up 0 bases, with 8 bases separating them. The germline V gene has CDR1 SQVTM and CDR2 ANQGSEA. The CDR3 has 13 amino acids.

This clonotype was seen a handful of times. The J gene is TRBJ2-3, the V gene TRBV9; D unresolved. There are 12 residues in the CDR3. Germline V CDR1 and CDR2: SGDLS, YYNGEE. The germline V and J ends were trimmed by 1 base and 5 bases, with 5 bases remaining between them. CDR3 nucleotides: TGTGCCAGCAGCGTATCCCTAGATACGCAGTATTTT. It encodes CASSVSLDTQYF.

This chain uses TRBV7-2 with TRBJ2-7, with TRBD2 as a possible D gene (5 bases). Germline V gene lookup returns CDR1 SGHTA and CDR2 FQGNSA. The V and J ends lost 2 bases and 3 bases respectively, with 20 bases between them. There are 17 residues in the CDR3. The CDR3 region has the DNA TGTGCCAGCAGCTTATCAATATTACGCGGGCCTCTCTACGAGCAGTACTTC. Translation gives CASSLSILRGPLYEQYF. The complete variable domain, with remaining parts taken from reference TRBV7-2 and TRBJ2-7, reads GAGVSQSPSNKVTEKGKDVELRCDPISGHTALYWYRQSLGQGLEFLIYFQGNSAPDKSGLPSDRFSAERTGGSVSTLTIQRTQQEDSAVYLCASSLSILRGPLYEQYFGPGTRLTVT.

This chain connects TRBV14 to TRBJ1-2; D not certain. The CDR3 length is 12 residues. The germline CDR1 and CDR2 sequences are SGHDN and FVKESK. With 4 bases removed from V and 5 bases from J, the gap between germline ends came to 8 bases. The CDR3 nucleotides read TGTGCCAGCAGCCGGAGTTTTTATGGCTACACCTTC. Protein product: CASSRSFYGYTF. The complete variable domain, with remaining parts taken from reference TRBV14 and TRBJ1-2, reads EAGVTQFPSHSVIEKGQTVTLRCDPISGHDNLYWYRRVMGKEIKFLLHFVKESKQDESGMPNNRFLAERTGGTYSTLKVQPAELEDSGVYFCASSRSFYGYTFGSGTRLTVV.

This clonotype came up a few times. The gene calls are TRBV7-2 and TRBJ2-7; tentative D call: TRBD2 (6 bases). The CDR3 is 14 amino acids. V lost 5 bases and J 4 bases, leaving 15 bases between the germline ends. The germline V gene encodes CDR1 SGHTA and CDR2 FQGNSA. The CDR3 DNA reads TGTGCCAGCAGCCCGTGGACTACCCGTTACGAGCAGTACTTC. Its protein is CASSPWTTRYEQYF.

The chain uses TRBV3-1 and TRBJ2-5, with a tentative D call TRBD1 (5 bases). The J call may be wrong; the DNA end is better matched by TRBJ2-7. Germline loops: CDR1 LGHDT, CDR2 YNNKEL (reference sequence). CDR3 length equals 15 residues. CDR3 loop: CASSQDLQGRYEQYF. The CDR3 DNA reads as TGTGCCAGCAGCCAAGACTTGCAGGGTCGCTACGAGCAGTACTTC.

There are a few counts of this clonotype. The CDR3 coding sequence is TGTGCCAGCTCACCACCAGGGAAGGGAGAGACCCAGTACTTC. Translating gives CASSPPGKGETQYF. This chain uses TRBV18 with TRBJ2-5; D remains unclear. Trimming left V 0 bases short and J 4 bases short, with 9 bases between. The V gene's germline CDR1 is KGHSH and CDR2 LQKENI. This CDR3 contains 14 residues. Full variable domain (rest looked up from reference TRBV18 and TRBJ2-5): NAGVMQNPRHLVRRRGQEARLRCSPMKGHSHVYWYRQLPEEGLKFMVYLQKENIIDESGMPKERFSAEFPKEGPSILRIQQVVRGDSAAYFCASSPPGKGETQYFGPGTRLLVL.

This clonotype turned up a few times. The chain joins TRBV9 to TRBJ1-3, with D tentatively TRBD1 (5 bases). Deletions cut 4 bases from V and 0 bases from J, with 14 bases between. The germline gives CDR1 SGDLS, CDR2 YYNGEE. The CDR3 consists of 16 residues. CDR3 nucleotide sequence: TGTGCCAGCAGCTCAGGCTTGGGGCTCTCTGGAAACACCATATATTTT. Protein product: CASSSGLGLSGNTIYF.

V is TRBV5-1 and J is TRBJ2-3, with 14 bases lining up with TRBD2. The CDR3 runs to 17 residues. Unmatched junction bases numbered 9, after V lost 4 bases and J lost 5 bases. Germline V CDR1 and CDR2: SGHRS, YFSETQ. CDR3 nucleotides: TGCGCCAGCAGCCGCCGACTAGCGGGGGGGCCACGAGATACGCAGTATTTT. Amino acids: CASSRRLAGGPRDTQYF.

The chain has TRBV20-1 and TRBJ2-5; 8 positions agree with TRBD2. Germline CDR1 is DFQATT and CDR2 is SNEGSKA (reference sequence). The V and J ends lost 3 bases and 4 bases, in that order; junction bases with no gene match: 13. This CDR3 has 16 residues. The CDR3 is CSARGPSGGGGETQYF. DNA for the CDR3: TGCAGTGCTAGGGGGCCAAGCGGGGGAGGCGGAGAGACCCAGTACTTC.

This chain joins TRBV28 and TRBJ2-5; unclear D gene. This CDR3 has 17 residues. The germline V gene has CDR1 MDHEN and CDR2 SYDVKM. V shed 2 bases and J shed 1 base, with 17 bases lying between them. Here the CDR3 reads CASSLGDGSNFQETQYF. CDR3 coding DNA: TGTGCCAGCAGTTTAGGCGACGGCAGCAATTTCCAAGAGACCCAGTACTTC.

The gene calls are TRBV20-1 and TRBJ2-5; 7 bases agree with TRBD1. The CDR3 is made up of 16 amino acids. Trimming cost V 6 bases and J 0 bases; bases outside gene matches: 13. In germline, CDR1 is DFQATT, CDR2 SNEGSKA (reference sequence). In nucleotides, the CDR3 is TGCAGTGCGCCGAACCCCGGGACAGTCTACCAAGAGACCCAGTACTTC. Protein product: CSAPNPGTVYQETQYF.

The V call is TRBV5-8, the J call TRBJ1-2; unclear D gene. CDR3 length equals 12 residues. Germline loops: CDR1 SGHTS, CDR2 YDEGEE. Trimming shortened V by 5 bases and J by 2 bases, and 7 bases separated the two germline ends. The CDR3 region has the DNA TGTGCCAGCAGTCGGCGAAACTATGGCTACACCTTC. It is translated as CASSRRNYGYTF.

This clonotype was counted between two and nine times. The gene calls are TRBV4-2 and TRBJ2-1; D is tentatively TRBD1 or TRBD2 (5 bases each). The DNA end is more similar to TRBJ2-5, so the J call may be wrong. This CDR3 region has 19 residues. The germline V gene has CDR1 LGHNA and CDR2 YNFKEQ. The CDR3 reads CASSQERENGAGRPWTQYF. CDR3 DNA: TGTGCCAGCAGCCAAGAAAGAGAGAACGGGGCCGGAAGACCGTGGACCCAGTACTTC.

As DNA, the CDR3 is TGTGCCAGCAGTTTAGGGACCCGACGGAGGGCCCCGTACGAGCAGTACTTC. This translates into CASSLGTRRRAPYEQYF. The chain recombines TRBV28 with TRBJ2-5; weak D call: TRBD2 (6 bases). The J call is doubtful: the DNA matches TRBJ2-7 better. CDR3 size: 17 residues. From germline, CDR1 is MDHEN and CDR2 SYDVKM.

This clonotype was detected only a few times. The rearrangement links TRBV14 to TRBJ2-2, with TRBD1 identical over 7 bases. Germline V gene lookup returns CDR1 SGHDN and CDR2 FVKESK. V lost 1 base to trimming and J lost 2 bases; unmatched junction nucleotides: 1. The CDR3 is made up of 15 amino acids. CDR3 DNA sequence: TGTGCCAGCAGCCAAGGACAGGGCAACACCGGGGAGCTGTTTTTT. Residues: CASSQGQGNTGELFF.

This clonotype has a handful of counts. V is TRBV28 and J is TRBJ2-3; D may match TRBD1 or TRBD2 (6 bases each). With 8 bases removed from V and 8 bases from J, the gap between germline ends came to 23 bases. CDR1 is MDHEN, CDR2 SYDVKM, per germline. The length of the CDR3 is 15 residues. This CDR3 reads CASHSEGGGSSTQYF. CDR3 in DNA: TGTGCCAGCCACTCCGAGGGGGGAGGATCGTCTACGCAGTATTTT.

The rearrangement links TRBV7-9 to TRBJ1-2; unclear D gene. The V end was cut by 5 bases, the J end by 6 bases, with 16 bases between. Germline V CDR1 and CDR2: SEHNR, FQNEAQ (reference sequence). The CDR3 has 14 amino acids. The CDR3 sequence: CASSRGRYQNGYTF. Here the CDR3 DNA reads TGTGCCAGCAGCCGAGGTCGGTATCAGAATGGCTACACCTTC.